Following are 19 T cell receptor beta chains from one sample sequenced in a study of cytomegalovirus exposure and HLA in healthy donors. Primers: 60 Vbeta forward and 13 Jbeta reverse. Clones were read by immunoSEQ multiplex PCR, and TCRdb kept only the in-frame ones, dropping some. The sample comprises some 150,000 clones, roughly 9.6% of which are singletons, and roughly 7% rests with the top ten. The specimen was PBMCs. The receptors derive from a woman aged 40 to 50 in good health and CMV-seropositive.

This clone has more than one count but fewer than ten. CDR3 residues: CASSMGQGARGYTF. The DNA for the CDR3 is TGTGCCAGCAGCATGGGACAGGGGGCACGTGGCTACACCTTC. The V call is TRBV7-8, the J call TRBJ1-2; TRBD1 agrees at 12 bases. Germline loops: CDR1 SGHVS, CDR2 FQNEAQ. The CDR3 covers 14 residues. J lost 7 bases, V lost 5 bases, and 5 bases had no gene match.

In its sample, this clone was seen a few times. V is TRBV2 and J is TRBJ2-7, with TRBD1 matching over 8 bases. With V trimmed by 3 bases and J by 7 bases, 2 bases remained unmatched. CDR3 size: 12 residues. From germline, CDR1 is SNHLY and CDR2 FYNNEI. CDR3: CASSETGDEQYF. Here the CDR3 DNA reads TGTGCCAGCAGTGAGACAGGGGATGAGCAGTACTTC.

Only a few counts were recorded for this clone. The chain joins TRBV7-9 to TRBJ2-3; D remains unclear. With 2 bases removed from V and 2 bases from J, the gap between germline ends came to 8 bases. The CDR3 totals 14 residues. CDR1 SEHNR and CDR2 FQNEAQ come from the germline V gene (reference sequence). The CDR3 reads CASSLNDNTDTQYF. For the CDR3, the DNA is TGTGCCAGCAGCTTAAACGACAACACAGATACGCAGTATTTT.

V is TRBV5-1 and J is TRBJ1-1; TRBD1 matches 7 bases. With 4 bases clipped from V and 1 base from J, the junction kept 4 bases outside the gene matches. The CDR3 is made up of 14 amino acids. The germline CDR1 and CDR2 sequences are SGHRS and YFSETQ. The CDR3 reads CASSLRTGNTEAFF. DNA for the CDR3: TGCGCCAGCAGCCTGCGGACAGGGAACACTGAAGCTTTCTTT.

Only a few counts were recorded for this clone. The CDR3: CASSTLQGAHGYTF. The CDR3 nucleotides are TGTGCCAGCAGTACCCTCCAGGGGGCGCATGGCTACACCTTC. The rearrangement links TRBV28 to TRBJ1-2; 8 positions match TRBD1. CDR3 size: 14 residues. CDR1 is MDHEN and CDR2 is SYDVKM in the germline V gene. V dropped 5 bases and J dropped 6; count of bases not matched to a gene: 8.

There are a few counts of this clone. CDR3 DNA sequence: TGTGCCAGCAGCGTAGGCCCGTCATCATCGGGGGGGAATGGCTACACCTTC. This sequence encodes CASSVGPSSSGGNGYTF. The chain has TRBV9 and TRBJ1-2; D is perhaps TRBD1 (5 bases). Per germline, CDR1 SGDLS and CDR2 YYNGEE. This CDR3 region has 17 residues. The ends were cut back, 0 bases at V and 6 bases at J, with 21 bases in the middle.

The J gene is TRBJ2-2, the V gene TRBV2; D perhaps matches TRBD2 (6 bases). The CDR3 covers 12 residues. Germline assignment: CDR1 SNHLY and CDR2 FYNNEI. The germline V and J ends were trimmed by 5 bases and 9 bases, with 10 bases remaining between them. The CDR3 sequence: CASSSEGWELFF. The CDR3 DNA reads as TGTGCCAGCAGTTCGGAGGGTTGGGAGCTGTTTTTT. Filled out from reference TRBV2 and TRBJ2-2, the complete variable domain reads EPEVTQTPSHQVTQMGQEVILRCVPISNHLYFYWYRQILGQKVEFLVSFYNNEISEKSEIFDDQFSVERPDGSNFTLKIRSTKLEDSAMYFCASSSEGWELFFGEGSRLTVL.

This clone was picked up a small number of times. The J gene is TRBJ1-3, the V gene TRBV6-5, with D perhaps TRBD1 (5 bases). V was shortened by 4 bases and J by 0 bases, with 10 bases between the two germline ends. The CDR3 contains 15 residues. Germline V gene lookup returns CDR1 MNHEY and CDR2 SVGAGI. As DNA, the CDR3 is TGTGCCAGCAGTTCCACGACAGACTCTGGAAACACCATATATTTT. Translated, it gives CASSSTTDSGNTIYF.

This clone showed up just a few times. CDR3 bases: TGTGCCAGCAGCTTCAGGGGAACGGAGACCCAGTACTTC. Its protein is CASSFRGTETQYF. This chain connects TRBV13 to TRBJ2-5; the D gene is possibly TRBD1 (6 bases). The V and J ends lost 3 bases and 5 bases respectively, with 10 bases between them. The CDR3 contains 13 residues. Germline values: CDR1 PRHDT, CDR2 FYEKMQ (reference sequence). Filled out from reference TRBV13 and TRBJ2-5, the complete variable domain reads AAGVIQSPRHLIKEKRETATLKCYPIPRHDTVYWYQQGPGQDPQFLISFYEKMQSDKGSIPDRFSAQQFSDYHSELNMSSLELGDSALYFCASSFRGTETQYFGPGTRLLVL.

The sample holds many counts of this clone. This chain uses TRBV29-1 with TRBJ1-4, with TRBD1 as a possible D gene (5 bases). Trimming took off 4 bases at V and 0 bases at J, with 12 bases between the two ends. Germline V CDR1 and CDR2: SQVTM, ANQGSEA. This CDR3 contains 15 residues. The CDR3 reads CSVAGEGATNEKLFF. The CDR3 region has the DNA TGCAGCGTTGCGGGAGAAGGGGCAACTAATGAAAAACTGTTTTTT. Looking up the rest from reference TRBV29-1 and TRBJ1-4 gives the full variable domain: SAVISQKPSRDICQRGTSLTIQCQVDSQVTMMFWYRQQPGQSLTLIATANQGSEATYESGFVIDKFPISRPNLTFSTLTVSNMSPEDSSIYLCSVAGEGATNEKLFFGSGTQLSVL.

The chain employs TRBV25-1 and TRBJ2-5; tentative D call: TRBD1 (6 bases). Trimming removed 6 bases from V and 4 bases from J, with 18 bases in between. From germline, CDR1 is MGHDK and CDR2 SYGVNS. The CDR3 is made up of 15 amino acids. The chain's CDR3 is CASSPTGKWGETQYF. The CDR3 nucleotides read TGTGCCAGCAGCCCCACAGGGAAATGGGGAGAGACCCAGTACTTC.

This clone was picked up a small number of times. The chain joins TRBV9 to TRBJ2-1; TRBD1 aligns across 7 bases. V trimming: 3 bases; J trimming: 8 bases; junction bases outside the gene matches: 8. CDR1 and CDR2 (germline): SGDLS, YYNGEE. This CDR3 has 14 amino acids. The CDR3 DNA follows: TGTGCCAGCAGCGCGACAGGGCGTCTCGATGAGCAGTTCTTC. It yields the protein CASSATGRLDEQFF.

This clone was counted a few times. This chain links TRBV7-2 with TRBJ1-1, with D possibly being TRBD1 (5 bases). V was cut by 6 bases and J by 1 base, with 9 bases left in between. Germline assignment: CDR1 SGHTA and CDR2 FQGNSA. There are 13 residues in the CDR3. Here the CDR3 reads CASRITGNTEAFF. CDR3 bases: TGTGCCAGCAGGATCACAGGGAACACTGAAGCTTTCTTT. Full variable domain (rest looked up from reference TRBV7-2 and TRBJ1-1): GAGVSQSPSNKVTEKGKDVELRCDPISGHTALYWYRQSLGQGLEFLIYFQGNSAPDKSGLPSDRFSAERTGGSVSTLTIQRTQQEDSAVYLCASRITGNTEAFFGQGTRLTVV.

This clone was detected once. The chain carries TRBV4-3 and TRBJ2-7, with 10 bases that match TRBD2. The J segment lost 1 base and the V segment lost 0 bases, leaving 12 bases of the junction unmatched. The CDR3 is 19 amino acids. The germline V gene encodes CDR1 LGHNA and CDR2 YSLEER. CDR3 residues: CASSQERASGGRSSYEQYF. In nucleotides, the CDR3 is TGCGCCAGCAGCCAAGAGAGGGCTAGCGGGGGCCGTAGTTCCTACGAGCAGTACTTC.

This clone has more than one count but fewer than ten. This chain joins TRBV6-1 and TRBJ1-5, with 9 positions matching TRBD1. J gave up 9 bases and V 6 bases, and 9 bases lay outside the gene matches. Germline lookup yields CDR1 MNHNS and CDR2 SASEGT. CDR3 length: 14 amino acids. As DNA, the CDR3 is TGTGCCAGCAGAGGGGACAGGGAACTTTCGCCCCAGCATTTT. Amino acid sequence: CASRGDRELSPQHF.

This clone was detected a few times. The genes are TRBV7-9 and TRBJ1-5; D remains ambiguous. The CDR3 consists of 13 residues. Germline CDR1 and CDR2: SEHNR and FQNEAQ (reference sequence). V was pared by 1 base and J by 4 bases, with 5 bases between. The CDR3 region has the DNA TGTGCCAGCAGCTTAGGGGCGAATCAGCCCCAGCATTTT. Translated, it gives CASSLGANQPQHF.

This clone was counted between two and nine times. This chain uses TRBV30 with TRBJ1-6, with 8 bases aligning to TRBD1. Germline V gene sequence: CDR1 GTSNPN, CDR2 SVGIG (reference sequence). V shed 4 bases, J shed 0 bases, and the junction held 5 bases outside the gene matches. This CDR3 has 16 amino acids. The CDR3 reads CAWNRGGLSYNSPLHF. The CDR3 DNA follows: TGTGCCTGGAACAGGGGGGGACTCTCCTATAATTCACCCCTCCACTTT.

This clone was seen a handful of times. The chain links TRBV6-1 to TRBJ1-1; TRBD1 is a possible D gene (6 bases). The germline V and J ends were trimmed by 4 bases and 0 bases, with 15 bases remaining between them. Germline loops: CDR1 MNHNS, CDR2 SASEGT. The CDR3 runs 16 residues. CDR3 amino acids: CASSVGGLGVNTEAFF. The CDR3 DNA is TGTGCCAGCAGTGTGGGGGGGCTTGGCGTGAACACTGAAGCTTTCTTT.

The chain links TRBV6-1 to TRBJ2-2, with 8 nucleotides matching TRBD1. This CDR3 contains 13 residues. Per the germline V gene, CDR1 is MNHNS and CDR2 is SASEGT. V was clipped by 5 bases and J by 5 bases; unmatched bases: 1. The CDR3, as DNA: TGTGCCAGCAGTCGACAGGGGACCGGGGAGCTGTTTTTT. Translated: CASSRQGTGELFF.